Listed below are T cell receptor beta chains from one sample, sequenced in a study of neurological immune-mediated disorders. Via MiXCR, TCRdb re-called the 5' RACE reads, giving one row per CDR3 protein. The sample includes some 78,000 distinct CDR3 sequences, about 5.2% of them seen just once. The material sequenced was PBMCs. These receptors all stem from a woman in her thirties with multiple sclerosis. The CDR3 runs from the conserved cysteine through the conserved F or W.

V: TRBV4-2; length: 18; CDR3: CASSQRTSGTSNTGELFF
V: TRBV10-3; length: 14; CDR3: CAIRDGLASYGYTF
V: TRBV5-1; length: 14; CDR3: CASSLRGATDTQYF
V: TRBV9; length: 16; CDR3: CASSYPSPGGGDTQYF
V: TRBV5-1; length: 15; CDR3: CASSPLGLADNEQFF
V: TRBV5-1; length: 16; CDR3: CASRRGLFGAKNIQYF
V: TRBV10-3; length: 14; CDR3: CAISGGGDNSPLHF
V: TRBV6-5; length: 13; CDR3: CASRGAITDTQYF
V: TRBV29-1; length: 14; CDR3: CSVEDWGSYNEQFF
V: TRBV20-1; length: 13; CDR3: CSARTLGTDTQYF
V: TRBV7-9; length: 15; CDR3: CASSSWFRGTDTQYF
V: TRBV3-1; length: 16; CDR3: CASSQDPRTRTYEQYF
V: TRBV5-1; length: 17; CDR3: CASSLLGAVSGANVLTF
V: TRBV20-1; length: 14; CDR3: CSAREPVKGYEQYF
V: TRBV5-5; length: 12; CDR3: CASSRTGSPLHF
V: TRBV6-6; length: 14; CDR3: CASSRQGGAEKLFF
V: TRBV3-1; length: 15; CDR3: CASSQGTSGNNEQFF
V: TRBV12-3/TRBV12-4; length: 15; CDR3: CASSSLGRGEETQYF
V: TRBV5-1; length: 13; CDR3: CASSPEGGAGYTF
V: TRBV6-5; length: 12; CDR3: CASSYSIGEAFF
V: TRBV28; length: 12; CDR3: CASSFFPQEQYF
V: TRBV24-1; length: 15; CDR3: CATSPRTGVPNEQFF
V: TRBV2; length: 13; CDR3: CASRTDRASEAFF
V: TRBV5-1; length: 13; CDR3: CASSLFLAGELFF
V: TRBV9; length: 16; CDR3: CASSPFSGGFTDTQYF
V: TRBV3-1; length: 19; CDR3: CASSQEGLAGVLAKNIQYF
V: TRBV2; length: 13; CDR3: CASSEEDRVGYTF
V: TRBV4-1; length: 16; CDR3: CASSQAPTVPEGGYTF
V: TRBV20-1; length: 13; CDR3: CSATKDRSYEQYF
V: TRBV20-1; length: 13; CDR3: CSGLGHTTGELFF
V: TRBV7-9; length: 19; CDR3: CASSPLGGQFILAKNIQYF
V: TRBV10-3; length: 13; CDR3: CAISDTKADEQYF
V: TRBV20-1; length: 16; CDR3: CSARDTKREGLNEQFF
V: TRBV5-6; length: 17; CDR3: CASSFADGILSGNTIYF
V: TRBV28; length: 13; CDR3: CASSFGALYGYTF
V: TRBV25-1; length: 16; CDR3: CASSEYGGYAGNTIYF
V: TRBV5-1; length: 13; CDR3: CASSLGQLDGYTF
V: TRBV29-1; length: 12; CDR3: CSVDRDRVGYTF
V: TRBV7-9; length: 14; CDR3: CAIRGGRGAETQYF
V: TRBV7-8; length: 18; CDR3: CASSPRAGQGALDTEAFF
V: TRBV20-1; length: 17; CDR3: CSANDPGTRGRVDTQYF
V: TRBV3-1; length: 17; CDR3: CASSPYRRGRLGETQYF
V: TRBV5-6; length: 15; CDR3: CASSSDPGGANVLTF
V: TRBV10-3; length: 15; CDR3: CAISAGTPGGYGYTF
V: TRBV20-1; length: 14; CDR3: CSARSGGSEETQYF
V: TRBV3-1; length: 19; CDR3: CASSRKVVGTSGTKNIQYF
V: TRBV7-2; length: 14; CDR3: CASSGTATDYGYTF
V: TRBV7-2; length: 18; CDR3: CASSLKYRTSGGSETQYF
V: TRBV11-2; length: 15; CDR3: CASSWGRSSGNTIYF
V: TRBV28; length: 16; CDR3: CASSLIRSSYNSTLNF
V: TRBV20-1; length: 17; CDR3: CSARKQGGPRATNEQFF
V: TRBV20-1; length: 13; CDR3: CSAKGGPNEKLFF
V: TRBV6-5; length: 13; CDR3: CASGDIPDYGYTF
V: TRBV28; length: 15; CDR3: CASSALPGQGRGYTF